A single sample is the source of the 30 T cell receptor beta chains below, sequenced in a study of shared clonotypes between healthy human individuals (dated by TCRdb to between 2020 and 2021). The method was the immunoSEQ multiplex PCR assay. In TCRdb, the immuneACCESS table is reduced to in-frame sequences with V and J assigned. These tables do not hold every clone; where another copy was compared, an unresolved V gene accounts for under half, and the others remain unexplained. In this sample the table shows roughly 1,500,000 clones, nearly 99% of which occur a single time. About 0.45% of the sample belongs to the ten largest clones. Sequencing used naive CD4+ T cells sorted from blood. Explained via the paper, the cell subset or site label denotes: CD45RA+ positively selected. The receptors originated from a man younger than 45 in good health.

This chain links TRBV9 with TRBJ1-2; no clear D gene. In germline, CDR1 is SGDLS, CDR2 YYNGEE. The germline V and J ends were trimmed by 3 bases and 7 bases, with 25 bases remaining between them. The CDR3 totals 17 residues. The CDR3 bases are TGTGCCAGCAGCGCGCAGCAGCCTGGACTGCCAGTGAGTGGCTACACCTTC. Protein sequence: CASSAQQPGLPVSGYTF. Complete variable domain (other parts from reference TRBV9 and TRBJ1-2): DSGVTQTPKHLITATGQRVTLRCSPRSGDLSVYWYQQSLDQGLQFLIQYYNGEERAKGNILERFSAQQFPDLHSELNLSSLELGDSALYFCASSAQQPGLPVSGYTFGSGTRLTVV.

The J gene is TRBJ2-3, the V gene TRBV5-1; D is ambiguous. This CDR3 is 13 amino acids long. Germline assignment: CDR1 SGHRS and CDR2 YFSETQ. Trimming pared 1 base from V and 2 bases from J, leaving 5 bases between. The CDR3 loop is CASSLLITDTQYF. CDR3 bases: TGCGCCAGCAGCTTGCTTATCACAGATACGCAGTATTTT.

The V gene is TRBV5-1, the J gene TRBJ2-5; D not certain. Looked up from germline, CDR1 is SGHRS and CDR2 is YFSETQ. Trimming removed 1 base from V and 2 bases from J, with 9 bases in between. The CDR3 is 14 residues long. The CDR3 loop reads CASSLIPNQETQYF. CDR3 sequence (DNA): TGCGCCAGCAGCTTGATTCCGAATCAAGAGACCCAGTACTTC.

This clone appeared once. The rearrangement links TRBV6-5 to TRBJ1-4; TRBD1 might be the D (5 bases). The CDR3 is made up of 16 amino acids. Trimming pared 2 bases from V and 8 bases from J, leaving 18 bases between. Germline V gene lookup returns CDR1 MNHEY and CDR2 SVGAGI. The CDR3 is CASSYAPGRHGEKLFF. Written as DNA, the CDR3 is TGTGCCAGCAGTTACGCCCCGGGACGCCATGGGGAAAAACTGTTTTTT.

The chain links TRBV4-3 to TRBJ2-3; D unclear. This CDR3 spans 14 amino acids. Germline assignment: CDR1 LGHNA and CDR2 YSLEER. V dropped 0 bases and J dropped 3 bases, with 7 bases sitting between them. CDR3 amino acids: CASSQDYRTDTQYF. CDR3 in DNA: TGCGCCAGCAGCCAAGATTACCGGACAGATACGCAGTATTTT.

This sequence joins TRBV28 and TRBJ2-1; TRBD2 aligns across 14 bases. The germline V gene encodes CDR1 MDHEN and CDR2 SYDVKM. This CDR3 region has 14 residues. J was trimmed by 5 bases and V by 7 bases; bases with no gene match: 1. The CDR3 here is CASTGLAGDNEQFF. The DNA for the CDR3 is TGTGCCAGCACGGGACTAGCGGGAGACAATGAGCAGTTCTTC. The full variable domain, in which reference TRBV28 and TRBJ2-1 provide the parts outside the CDR3, is DVKVTQSSRYLVKRTGEKVFLECVQDMDHENMFWYRQDPGLGLRLIYFSYDVKMKEKGDIPEGYSVSREKKERFSLILESASTNQTSMYLCASTGLAGDNEQFFGPGTRLTVL.

The J gene is TRBJ2-3, the V gene TRBV7-9; D is ambiguous. From germline, CDR1 is SEHNR and CDR2 FQNEAQ (reference sequence). CDR3 size: 15 residues. V lost 6 bases and J lost 3, with 16 bases in between. DNA of the CDR3: TGTGCCAGCAGGCGGCCCTCCTTGGGTACAGATACGCAGTATTTT. This gives the protein CASRRPSLGTDTQYF.

The chain links TRBV11-3 to TRBJ2-2, with D tentatively TRBD1 (5 bases). The germline V gene encodes CDR1 SGHNT and CDR2 YENEEA. Deletions cut 0 bases from V and 0 bases from J, with 11 bases between. The CDR3 runs to 17 residues. In nucleotides, the CDR3 is TGTGCCAGCAGCTTAGATCTGACAGCCTCGAACACCGGGGAGCTGTTTTTT. This codes for CASSLDLTASNTGELFF. Supplemented by reference TRBV11-3 and TRBJ2-2, the full variable domain reads EAGVVQSPRYKIIEKKQPVAFWCNPISGHNTLYWYLQNLGQGPELLIRYENEEAVDDSQLPKDRFSAERLKGVDSTLKIQPAELGDSAVYLCASSLDLTASNTGELFFGEGSRLTVL.

The chain recombines TRBV5-1 with TRBJ2-7, with D maybe TRBD1 (6 bases). The CDR3 length is 13 residues. V was pared by 0 bases and J by 9 bases, with 13 bases between. Germline V gene lookup returns CDR1 SGHRS and CDR2 YFSETQ. DNA for the CDR3: TGCGCCAGCAGCTTGGTCAGGGGCGTTGGGCAGTACTTC. Protein sequence: CASSLVRGVGQYF.

For this clone: The same CDR3 arises from other DNA sequences in this sample as well. The CDR3 spells CASSPGTANTEAFF. The CDR3 DNA reads as TGTGCCAGCAGTCCGGGGACAGCGAACACTGAAGCTTTCTTT. The chain combines TRBV28 with TRBJ1-1; 7 nucleotides match TRBD1. The CDR3 extends over 14 amino acids. The J segment lost 1 base and the V segment lost 5 bases, leaving 4 bases of the junction unmatched. CDR1 and CDR2 (germline): MDHEN, SYDVKM.

The V call is TRBV6-1, the J call TRBJ2-1; possibly TRBD1 for D (6 bases). The CDR3 consists of 14 residues. V lost 4 bases and J lost 6, with 13 bases in between. CDR1 is MNHNS and CDR2 is SASEGT in the germline V gene. The CDR3 sequence: CASSGQGILNEQFF. DNA for the CDR3: TGTGCCAGCAGTGGGCAGGGGATCCTCAATGAGCAGTTCTTC.

The gene calls are TRBV6-5 and TRBJ2-5, with TRBD2 matching over 8 bases. V lost 4 bases, J lost 4 bases, and 8 bases stayed unmatched. Germline loops: CDR1 MNHEY, CDR2 SVGAGI. This CDR3 has 15 residues. Here the CDR3 DNA reads TGTGCCAGCAGTTTAGCGGGACTTTTTCCAGAGACCCAGTACTTC. Amino acids: CASSLAGLFPETQYF.

J is TRBJ2-7 and V is TRBV25-1, with TRBD2 matching over 10 bases. Trimming removed 3 bases from V and 0 bases from J; junction bases left unmatched: 2. The length of the CDR3 is 15 residues. Germline V gene sequence: CDR1 MGHDK, CDR2 SYGVNS. CDR3 amino acids: CASSDPSGSSYEQYF. Here the CDR3 DNA reads TGTGCCAGCAGTGATCCTAGCGGGAGCTCCTACGAGCAGTACTTC.

CDR3 DNA sequence: TGTGCCAGCACCTGGGGACAGAGCACAGATACGCAGTATTTT. It translates to CASTWGQSTDTQYF. The chain joins TRBV7-2 to TRBJ2-3; TRBD1 matches at 7 bases. The CDR3 loop spans 14 amino acids. V trimming: 7 bases; J trimming: 0 bases; junction bases outside the gene matches: 4. Germline CDR1 and CDR2: SGHTA and FQGNSA. Complete variable domain (other parts from reference TRBV7-2 and TRBJ2-3): GAGVSQSPSNKVTEKGKDVELRCDPISGHTALYWYRQSLGQGLEFLIYFQGNSAPDKSGLPSDRFSAERTGGSVSTLTIQRTQQEDSAVYLCASTWGQSTDTQYFGPGTRLTVL.

The V and J genes are TRBV9 and TRBJ2-5, with 13 bases lining up with TRBD2. The CDR3 contains 16 residues. Germline values: CDR1 SGDLS, CDR2 YYNGEE. V shed 4 bases, J shed 9 bases, and the junction held 12 bases outside the gene matches. The CDR3 is CASSTPGLAGREAQYF. In DNA, the CDR3 is TGTGCCAGCAGCACCCCGGGACTAGCGGGACGTGAGGCCCAGTACTTC. Using reference TRBV9 and TRBJ2-5 for the parts outside the CDR3, the full variable domain is DSGVTQTPKHLITATGQRVTLRCSPRSGDLSVYWYQQSLDQGLQFLIQYYNGEERAKGNILERFSAQQFPDLHSELNLSSLELGDSALYFCASSTPGLAGREAQYFGPGTRLLVL.

Comment on this clone: Other DNA sequences in this specimen translate into the identical CDR3. The chain links TRBV2 to TRBJ2-5, with a possible D match to TRBD2 (6 bases). The CDR3 is 12 residues long. Trimming removed 3 bases from V and 5 bases from J, with 7 bases in between. The V gene's germline CDR1 is SNHLY and CDR2 FYNNEI. The CDR3 loop is CASSDLAETQYF. CDR3 coding DNA: TGTGCCAGCAGTGACCTAGCGGAGACCCAGTACTTC.

The chain has TRBV2 and TRBJ2-7; D perhaps matches TRBD2 (6 bases). This CDR3 has 14 amino acids. The V and J ends lost 5 bases and 2 bases respectively, with 13 bases between them. Germline CDR1 is SNHLY and CDR2 is FYNNEI. CDR3 in DNA: TGTGCCAGCAGTTCCCCGGGGGAGCCCTACGAGCAGTACTTC. It specifies CASSSPGEPYEQYF.

V and J are TRBV7-3 and TRBJ2-1; D possibly corresponds to TRBD2 (6 bases). The V gene's germline CDR1 is SGHTA and CDR2 FQGTGA. The germline V and J ends were trimmed by 4 bases and 3 bases, with 16 bases remaining between them. The CDR3 loop spans 16 amino acids. CDR3: CASSSSAGGSYNEQFF. Written as DNA, the CDR3 is TGTGCCAGCAGCTCATCGGCCGGGGGAAGCTACAATGAGCAGTTCTTC.

For the CDR3, the DNA is TGCGCCAGCAGCTTGGCCCCAGGGATCGGTCAGCCCCAGCATTTT. This translates into CASSLAPGIGQPQHF. The chain uses TRBV5-1 and TRBJ1-5; TRBD1 is a possible D gene (5 bases). Germline CDR1 reads SGHRS; CDR2 reads YFSETQ. Trimming pared 0 bases from V and 6 bases from J, leaving 13 bases between. CDR3 size: 15 residues.

The J gene is TRBJ2-1, the V gene TRBV28; D uncertain. V gave up 5 bases and J gave up 4 bases, with 9 bases separating them. Germline loops: CDR1 MDHEN, CDR2 SYDVKM. The CDR3 extends over 13 amino acids. The CDR3 loop is CASSPRAYNEQFF. DNA of the CDR3: TGTGCCAGCAGTCCCCGGGCATACAATGAGCAGTTCTTC. Looking up the rest from reference TRBV28 and TRBJ2-1 gives the full variable domain: DVKVTQSSRYLVKRTGEKVFLECVQDMDHENMFWYRQDPGLGLRLIYFSYDVKMKEKGDIPEGYSVSREKKERFSLILESASTNQTSMYLCASSPRAYNEQFFGPGTRLTVL.

The J gene is TRBJ1-2, the V gene TRBV7-9, with 9 bases that match TRBD1. V was clipped by 6 bases and J by 4 bases; unmatched bases: 6. Germline V gives CDR1 SEHNR, CDR2 FQNEAQ (reference sequence). This CDR3 spans 14 amino acids. The CDR3 loop reads CASRTGGESYGYTF. For the CDR3, the DNA is TGTGCCAGCAGAACAGGGGGCGAGAGCTATGGCTACACCTTC.

V usage is TRBV28 and J usage is TRBJ1-2, with TRBD1 as a possible D gene (6 bases). The CDR3 has 18 amino acids. Trimming took off 5 bases at V and 0 bases at J, with 22 bases between the two ends. The germline gives CDR1 MDHEN, CDR2 SYDVKM. CDR3 coding DNA: TGTGCCAGCAGTGGGGTAGAGCTTGGGGGGGCCCCTAACTATGGCTACACCTTC. It specifies CASSGVELGGAPNYGYTF.

The rearrangement links TRBV16 to TRBJ1-3; tentatively, D is TRBD1 (6 bases). In germline, CDR1 is KGHSY, CDR2 FQNENV. The CDR3 consists of 19 residues. Trimming left V 6 bases short and J 0 bases short, with 24 bases between. CDR3 region: CASSPSLGQITHSGNTIYF. The CDR3 DNA reads as TGTGCCAGCAGTCCTAGCCTCGGACAGATAACTCACTCTGGAAACACCATATATTTT.

V is TRBV5-4 and J is TRBJ1-1, with D possibly being TRBD1 (5 bases). The CDR3 loop spans 12 amino acids. V lost 4 bases and J lost 11, with 15 bases in between. Germline V lookup: CDR1 SGHNT, CDR2 YYREEE (reference sequence). CDR3 DNA: TGTGCCAGCAGCCTAGACCAGGGTTCGGCTTTCTTT. It specifies CASSLDQGSAFF. Looking up the rest from reference TRBV5-4 and TRBJ1-1 gives the full variable domain: ETGVTQSPTHLIKTRGQQVTLRCSSQSGHNTVSWYQQALGQGPQFIFQYYREEENGRGNFPPRFSGLQFPNYSSELNVNALELDDSALYLCASSLDQGSAFFGQGTRLTVV.

The chain employs TRBV29-1 and TRBJ1-1; D is perhaps TRBD1 (5 bases). V lost 4 bases and J lost 0, with 6 bases in between. CDR3 length equals 12 residues. The germline CDR1 and CDR2 sequences are SQVTM and ANQGSEA. The CDR3 loop reads CSVGQLNTEAFF. DNA for the CDR3: TGCAGCGTTGGACAGTTGAACACTGAAGCTTTCTTT.

V usage is TRBV19 and J usage is TRBJ2-3, with TRBD2 matching 9 bases. Per the germline V gene, CDR1 is LNHDA and CDR2 is SQIVND (reference sequence). Unmatched junction bases numbered 12, after V lost 5 bases and J lost 3 bases. The CDR3 sequence is 17 residues long. DNA of the CDR3: TGTGCCAGTAGTTTCAACTTAGCGGGAGTAAGGACAGATACGCAGTATTTT. Translating gives CASSFNLAGVRTDTQYF. The variable domain in full, with the rest retrieved from reference TRBV19 and TRBJ2-3, is DGGITQSPKYLFRKEGQNVTLSCEQNLNHDAMYWYRQDPGQGLRLIYYSQIVNDFQKGDIAEGYSVSREKKESFPLTVTSAQKNPTAFYLCASSFNLAGVRTDTQYFGPGTRLTVL.

The chain is built from TRBV18 and TRBJ2-7; 10 nucleotides line up with TRBD2. Germline CDR1 reads KGHSH; CDR2 reads LQKENI. The CDR3 totals 17 residues. V shed 3 bases and J 4 bases; nucleotides not matched to a gene: 12. CDR3 loop: CASSPNSLLAGVYEQYF. CDR3 DNA: TGTGCCAGCTCACCGAACTCTCTCCTAGCGGGAGTATACGAGCAGTACTTC.

J is TRBJ2-7 and V is TRBV19; 7 nucleotides match TRBD1. The junction had 7 bases not matched to a gene; V was cut back by 4 bases and J by 1 base. The germline V gene encodes CDR1 LNHDA and CDR2 SQIVND (reference sequence). The CDR3 length is 15 residues. As DNA, the CDR3 is TGTGCCAGTAGTAGGGCAGGGGGAAGGTCCTACGAGCAGTACTTC. Its protein product is CASSRAGGRSYEQYF.

CDR3 residues: CASSLVVLGTEPYEQYF. In DNA form, the CDR3 reads TGCGCCAGCAGCTTGGTTGTGTTGGGGACGGAGCCCTACGAGCAGTACTTC. The V gene is TRBV5-1, the J gene TRBJ2-7; D possibly matches TRBD1 or TRBD2 (5 bases each). Trimming cost V 0 bases and J 2 bases, with 18 bases left between them. This CDR3 has 17 residues. Germline CDR1 SGHRS, CDR2 YFSETQ.

The chain recombines TRBV7-2 with TRBJ2-7, with D maybe TRBD1 (6 bases). CDR1 is SGHTA and CDR2 is FQGNSA in the germline V gene. CDR3 length: 14 amino acids. V gave up 5 bases and J gave up 4 bases, with 15 bases separating them. In DNA, the CDR3 is TGTGCCAGCAGCCTCGACAGGTACAAGTACGAGCAGTACTTC. This gives the protein CASSLDRYKYEQYF.